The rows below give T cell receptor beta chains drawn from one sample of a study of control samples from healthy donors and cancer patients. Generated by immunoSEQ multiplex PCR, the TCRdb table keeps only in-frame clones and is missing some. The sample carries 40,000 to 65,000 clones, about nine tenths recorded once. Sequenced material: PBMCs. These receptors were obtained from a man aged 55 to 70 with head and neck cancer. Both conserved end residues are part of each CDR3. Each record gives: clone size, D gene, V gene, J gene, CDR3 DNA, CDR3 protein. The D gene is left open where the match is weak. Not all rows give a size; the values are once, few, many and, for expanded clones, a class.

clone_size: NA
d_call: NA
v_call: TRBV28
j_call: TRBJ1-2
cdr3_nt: TGTGCCAGCACTCCGGGGAGGGCCACTAACTATGGCTACACCTTC
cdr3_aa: CASTPGRATNYGYTF

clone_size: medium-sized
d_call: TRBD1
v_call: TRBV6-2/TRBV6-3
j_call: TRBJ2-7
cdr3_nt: TGTGCCAGCAGCCCCGGACAGGCCTTTAGGGAGCAGTACTTC
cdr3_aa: CASSPGQAFREQYF

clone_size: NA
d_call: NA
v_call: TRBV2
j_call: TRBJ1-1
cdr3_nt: TGTGCCAGCAGTGACAGGGGAAGGGGCACTGAAGCTTTCTTT
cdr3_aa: CASSDRGRGTEAFF

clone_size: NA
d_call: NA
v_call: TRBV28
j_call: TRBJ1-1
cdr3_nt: TGTGCCAGCAGTCCTCCGAACACTGAAGCTTTCTTT
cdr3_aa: CASSPPNTEAFF

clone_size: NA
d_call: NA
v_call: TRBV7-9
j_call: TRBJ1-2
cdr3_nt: TGTGCCAGCAGATCCGGGACAAACTATGGCTACACCTTC
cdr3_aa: CASRSGTNYGYTF

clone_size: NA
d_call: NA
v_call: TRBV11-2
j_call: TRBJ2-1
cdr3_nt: TGTGCCAGCAGCTTAGGGGGGGACGGGACAAACAATGAGCAGTTCTTC
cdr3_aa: CASSLGGDGTNNEQFF

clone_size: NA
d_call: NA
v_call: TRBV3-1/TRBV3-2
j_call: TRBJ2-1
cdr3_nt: TGTGCCAGCAGCCAAGGGGGGGATTCCTACAATGAGCAGTTCTTC
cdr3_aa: CASSQGGDSYNEQFF

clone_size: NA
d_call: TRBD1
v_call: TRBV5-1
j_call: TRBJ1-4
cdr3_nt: TGCGCCAGCAGCAGCGGCTCGACAGGGGAGGGGGAAAAACTGTTTTTT
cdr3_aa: CASSSGSTGEGEKLFF

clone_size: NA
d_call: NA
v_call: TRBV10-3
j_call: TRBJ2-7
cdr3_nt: TGTGCCATCAAAAGCCCCAGCTCCTACGAGCAGTACTTC
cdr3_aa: CAIKSPSSYEQYF

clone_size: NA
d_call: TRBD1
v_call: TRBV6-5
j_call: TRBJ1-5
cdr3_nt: TGTGCCAGCAGTAATCCGACAGGGGGCAGTCAGCCCCAGCATTTT
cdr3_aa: CASSNPTGGSQPQHF

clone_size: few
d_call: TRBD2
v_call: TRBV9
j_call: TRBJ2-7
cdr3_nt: TGTGCCAGCACACGCGGAGCGGGGGATTACTACGAGCAGTACTTC
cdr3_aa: CASTRGAGDYYEQYF

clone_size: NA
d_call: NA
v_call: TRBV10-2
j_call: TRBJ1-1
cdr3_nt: TGCGCCAGCAGTGTTAAGGCGGAAGCCCCTGAAGCTTTCTTT
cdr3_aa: CASSVKAEAPEAFF

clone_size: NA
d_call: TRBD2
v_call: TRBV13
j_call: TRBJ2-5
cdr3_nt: TGTGCCAGCAGCGCGACTAGCGGTTGGGAGACCCAGTACTTC
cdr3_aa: CASSATSGWETQYF

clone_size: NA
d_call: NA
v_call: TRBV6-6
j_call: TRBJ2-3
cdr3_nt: TGTGCCAGCAGTAGAGACGGGTCGGGTACGCAGTATTTT
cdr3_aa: CASSRDGSGTQYF

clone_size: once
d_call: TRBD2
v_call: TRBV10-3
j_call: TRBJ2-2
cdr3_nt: TGTGCCATCATGGCCTGGCGGGAGCTTTTTAACACCGGGGAGCTGTTTTTT
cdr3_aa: CAIMAWRELFNTGELFF

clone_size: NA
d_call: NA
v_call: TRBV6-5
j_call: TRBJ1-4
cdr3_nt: TGTGCCAGCAACCCAACCCGGGACGGAAATGAAAAACTGTTTTTT
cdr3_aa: CASNPTRDGNEKLFF

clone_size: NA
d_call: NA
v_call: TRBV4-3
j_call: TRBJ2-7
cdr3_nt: TGCGCCAGCAGCCAACGAGTCTCCTACGAGCAGTACTTC
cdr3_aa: CASSQRVSYEQYF

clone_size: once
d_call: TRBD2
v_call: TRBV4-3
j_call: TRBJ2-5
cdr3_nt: TGCGCCAGCAGCCAAGGAAATAGCGGGGGGGCCCTTCACGAGACCCAGTACTTC
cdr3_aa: CASSQGNSGGALHETQYF

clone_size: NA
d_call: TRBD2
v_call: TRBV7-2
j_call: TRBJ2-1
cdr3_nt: TGTGCCAGCAGCTTTTCGGCGGGGGGAGAGCAGTTCTTC
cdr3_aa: CASSFSAGGEQFF

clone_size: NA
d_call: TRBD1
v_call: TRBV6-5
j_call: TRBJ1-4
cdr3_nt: TGTGCCAGCAGGGCGGCGGGACAGGAGAATGAAAAACTGTTTTTT
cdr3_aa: CASRAAGQENEKLFF

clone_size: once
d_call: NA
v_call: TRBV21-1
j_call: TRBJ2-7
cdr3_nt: TGTGCCAGCAGCGCCCCCGGGACAGGGATATACGAGCAGTACTTC
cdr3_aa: CASSAPGTGIYEQYF

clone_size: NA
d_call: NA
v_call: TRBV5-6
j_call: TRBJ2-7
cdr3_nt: TGTGCCAGCAGCTTTACAGGGACCTCCTACGAGCAGTACTTC
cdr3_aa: CASSFTGTSYEQYF

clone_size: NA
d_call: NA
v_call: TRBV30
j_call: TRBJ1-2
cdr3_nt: TGTGCCTGGAGTGTGGACGGCAGATCGAATGGCTACACCTTC
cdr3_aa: CAWSVDGRSNGYTF

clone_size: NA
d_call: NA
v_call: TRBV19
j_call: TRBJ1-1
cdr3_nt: TGTGCCAGTAGTATTTACAGGAACACTGAAGCTTTCTTT
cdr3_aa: CASSIYRNTEAFF

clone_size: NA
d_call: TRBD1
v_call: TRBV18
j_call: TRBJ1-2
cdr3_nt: TGTGCCAGCTCACCACCGGGGACAGGGTATGCCTATGGCTACACCTTC
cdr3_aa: CASSPPGTGYAYGYTF

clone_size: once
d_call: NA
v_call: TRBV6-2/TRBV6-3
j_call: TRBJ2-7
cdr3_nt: TGTGCCAGCAGTTACCAGACGACCGCCGAGCAGTACTTC
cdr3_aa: CASSYQTTAEQYF

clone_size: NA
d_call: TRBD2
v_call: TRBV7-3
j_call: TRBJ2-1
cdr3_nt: TGTGCCAGCAGCTCGGGACTAGCGGGGTATAATGAGCAGTTCTTC
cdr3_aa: CASSSGLAGYNEQFF

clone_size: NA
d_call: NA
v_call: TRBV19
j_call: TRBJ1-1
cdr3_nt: TGTGCCAGTAGTATTGAGACTGAAGCTTTCTTT
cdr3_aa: CASSIETEAFF